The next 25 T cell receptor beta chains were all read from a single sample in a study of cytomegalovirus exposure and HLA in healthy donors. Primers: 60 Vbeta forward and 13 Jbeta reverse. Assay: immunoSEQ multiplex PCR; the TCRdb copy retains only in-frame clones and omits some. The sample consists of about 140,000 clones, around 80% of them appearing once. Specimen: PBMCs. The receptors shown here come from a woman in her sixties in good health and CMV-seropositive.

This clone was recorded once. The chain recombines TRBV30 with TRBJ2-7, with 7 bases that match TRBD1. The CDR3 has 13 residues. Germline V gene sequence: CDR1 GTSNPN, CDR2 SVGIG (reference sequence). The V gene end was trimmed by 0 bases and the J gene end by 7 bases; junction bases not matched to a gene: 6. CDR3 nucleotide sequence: TGTGCCTGGAGTGTACAGGGGTTAGGGGAGCAGTACTTC. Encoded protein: CAWSVQGLGEQYF.

In DNA, the CDR3 is TGTGCCAGCAGCGGGCATAGCCCCACAGATACGCAGTATTTT. Translated, it gives CASSGHSPTDTQYF. V gene TRBV9 combines with J gene TRBJ2-3; no reliable D call. The V gene's germline CDR1 is SGDLS and CDR2 YYNGEE. This CDR3 is built from 14 residues. V lost 3 bases and J lost 2, with 10 bases in between. Full variable domain (rest looked up from reference TRBV9 and TRBJ2-3): DSGVTQTPKHLITATGQRVTLRCSPRSGDLSVYWYQQSLDQGLQFLIQYYNGEERAKGNILERFSAQQFPDLHSELNLSSLELGDSALYFCASSGHSPTDTQYFGPGTRLTVL.

CDR3 bases: TGTGCCAGCAGCGCCGCAGGGGGCGTTTTGGAGACCCAGTACTTC. Amino acid sequence: CASSAAGGVLETQYF. The chain uses TRBV11-2 and TRBJ2-5, with 8 bases aligning to TRBD1. The CDR3 has 15 amino acids. The V gene's germline CDR1 is SGHAT and CDR2 FQNNGV. V trimming: 5 bases; J trimming: 5 bases; junction bases outside the gene matches: 10.

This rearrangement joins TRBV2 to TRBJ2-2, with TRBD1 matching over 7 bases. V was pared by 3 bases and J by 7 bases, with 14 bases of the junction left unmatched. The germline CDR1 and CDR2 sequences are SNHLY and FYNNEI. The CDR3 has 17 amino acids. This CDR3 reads CASSDPPDRVFSGELFF. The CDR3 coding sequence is TGTGCCAGCAGTGACCCACCAGACAGGGTTTTTAGCGGGGAGCTGTTTTTT.

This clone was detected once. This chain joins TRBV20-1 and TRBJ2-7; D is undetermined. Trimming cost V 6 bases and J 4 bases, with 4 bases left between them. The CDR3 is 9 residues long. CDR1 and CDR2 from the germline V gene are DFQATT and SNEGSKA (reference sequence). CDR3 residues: CSAQYEQYF. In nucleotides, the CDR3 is TGCAGTGCCCAGTACGAGCAGTACTTC.

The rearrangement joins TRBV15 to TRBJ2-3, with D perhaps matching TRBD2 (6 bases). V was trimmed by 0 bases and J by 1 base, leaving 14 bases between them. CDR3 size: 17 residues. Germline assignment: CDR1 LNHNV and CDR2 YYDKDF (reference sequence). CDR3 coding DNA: TGTGCCACCAGCAGAGATCGAGGGACTTGGGGCACAGATACGCAGTATTTT. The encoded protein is CATSRDRGTWGTDTQYF. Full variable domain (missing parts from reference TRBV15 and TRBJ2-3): DAMVIQNPRYQVTQFGKPVTLSCSQTLNHNVMYWYQQKSSQAPKLLFHYYDKDFNNEADTPDNFQSRRPNTSFCFLDIRSPGLGDTAMYLCATSRDRGTWGTDTQYFGPGTRLTVL.

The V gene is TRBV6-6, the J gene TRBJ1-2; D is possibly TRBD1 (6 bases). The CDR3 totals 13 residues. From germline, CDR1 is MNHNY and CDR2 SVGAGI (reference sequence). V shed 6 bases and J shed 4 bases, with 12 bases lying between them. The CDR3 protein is CASSRGGGYGYTF. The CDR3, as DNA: TGTGCCAGCAGCCGAGGGGGTGGCTATGGCTACACCTTC.

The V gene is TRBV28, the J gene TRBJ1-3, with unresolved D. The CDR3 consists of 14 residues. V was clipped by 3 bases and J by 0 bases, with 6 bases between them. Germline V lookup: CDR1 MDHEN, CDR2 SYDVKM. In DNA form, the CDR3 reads TGTGCCAGCAGTTTTTATATCTCTGGAAACACCATATATTTT. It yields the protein CASSFYISGNTIYF.

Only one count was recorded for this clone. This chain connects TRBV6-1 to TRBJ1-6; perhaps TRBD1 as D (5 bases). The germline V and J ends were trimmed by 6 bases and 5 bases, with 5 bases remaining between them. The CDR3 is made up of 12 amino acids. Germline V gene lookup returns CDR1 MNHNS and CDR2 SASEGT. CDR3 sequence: CASRQDNSPLHF. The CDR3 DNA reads TGTGCCAGCAGACAGGATAATTCACCCCTCCACTTT.

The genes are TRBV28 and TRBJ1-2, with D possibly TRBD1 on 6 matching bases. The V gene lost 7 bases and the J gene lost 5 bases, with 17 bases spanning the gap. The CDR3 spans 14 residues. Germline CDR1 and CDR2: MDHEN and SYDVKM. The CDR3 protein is CASTFLGQPYGYTF. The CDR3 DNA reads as TGTGCCAGCACCTTTCTCGGACAGCCGTATGGCTACACCTTC.

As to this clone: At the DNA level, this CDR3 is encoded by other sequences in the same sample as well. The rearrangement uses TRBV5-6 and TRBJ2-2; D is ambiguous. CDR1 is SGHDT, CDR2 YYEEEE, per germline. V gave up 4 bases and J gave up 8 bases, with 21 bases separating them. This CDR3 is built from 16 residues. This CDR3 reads CASSPPTRLGTGELFF. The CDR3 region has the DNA TGTGCCAGCAGCCCCCCGACAAGATTAGGCACAGGGGAGCTGTTTTTT.

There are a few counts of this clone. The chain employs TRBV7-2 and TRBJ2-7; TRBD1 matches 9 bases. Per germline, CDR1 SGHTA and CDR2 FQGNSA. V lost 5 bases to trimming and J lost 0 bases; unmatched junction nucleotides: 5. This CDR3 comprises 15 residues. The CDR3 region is CASSEDRGPSYEQYF. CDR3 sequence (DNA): TGTGCCAGCAGCGAGGACAGGGGTCCCTCCTACGAGCAGTACTTC.

This CDR3 reads CASSPSQDYGYTF. CDR3 DNA sequence: TGTGCCAGCTCACCCTCCCAGGACTATGGCTACACCTTC. The chain links TRBV18 to TRBJ1-2, with D unclear. Germline loops: CDR1 KGHSH, CDR2 LQKENI. The CDR3 contains 13 residues. The V end lost 3 bases, the J end lost 3 bases, and 8 bases lay between the germline ends.

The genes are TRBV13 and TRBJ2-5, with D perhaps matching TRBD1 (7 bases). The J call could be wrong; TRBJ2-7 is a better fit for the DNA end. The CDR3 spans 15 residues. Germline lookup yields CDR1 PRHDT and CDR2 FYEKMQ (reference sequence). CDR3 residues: CASSLGGQTFYEQYF. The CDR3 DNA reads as TGTGCCAGCAGCTTGGGGGGACAGACCTTCTACGAGCAGTACTTC.

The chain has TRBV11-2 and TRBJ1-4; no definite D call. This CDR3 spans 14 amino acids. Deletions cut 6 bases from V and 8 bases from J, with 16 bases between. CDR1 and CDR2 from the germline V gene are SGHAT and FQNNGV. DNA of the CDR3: TGTGCCAGCAGTGCCACAGACGTTCGGGAAAAACTGTTTTTT. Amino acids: CASSATDVREKLFF.

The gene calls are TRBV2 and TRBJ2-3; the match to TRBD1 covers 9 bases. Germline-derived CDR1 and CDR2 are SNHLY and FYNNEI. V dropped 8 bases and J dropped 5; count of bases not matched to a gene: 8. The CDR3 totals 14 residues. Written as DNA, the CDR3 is TGTGCCAGCGGGTTACAGGGGGCAGTAGATACGCAGTATTTT. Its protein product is CASGLQGAVDTQYF.

The CDR3 bases are TGTGCCAGCAGCCAACTGGGGGGAGGGCTGAACTATGGCTACACCTTC. Translated: CASSQLGGGLNYGYTF. This chain connects TRBV27 to TRBJ1-2, with TRBD1 as a possible D gene (5 bases). V lost 6 bases to trimming and J lost 2 bases, with 19 bases between them. Germline V gene lookup returns CDR1 MNHEY and CDR2 SMNVEV (reference sequence). The CDR3 is made up of 16 amino acids.

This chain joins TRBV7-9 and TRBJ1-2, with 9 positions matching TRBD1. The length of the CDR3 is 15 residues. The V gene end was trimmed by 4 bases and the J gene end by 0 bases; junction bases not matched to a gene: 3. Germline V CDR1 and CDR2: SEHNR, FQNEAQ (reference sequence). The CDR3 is CASSWTGAANYGYTF. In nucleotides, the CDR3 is TGTGCCAGCAGCTGGACAGGGGCAGCTAACTATGGCTACACCTTC.

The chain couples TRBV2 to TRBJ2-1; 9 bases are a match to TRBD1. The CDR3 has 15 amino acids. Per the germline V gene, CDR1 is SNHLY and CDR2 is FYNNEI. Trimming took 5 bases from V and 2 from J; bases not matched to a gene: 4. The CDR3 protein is CASSKGQGAYNEQFF. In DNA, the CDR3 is TGTGCCAGCAGTAAGGGACAGGGAGCCTACAATGAGCAGTTCTTC.

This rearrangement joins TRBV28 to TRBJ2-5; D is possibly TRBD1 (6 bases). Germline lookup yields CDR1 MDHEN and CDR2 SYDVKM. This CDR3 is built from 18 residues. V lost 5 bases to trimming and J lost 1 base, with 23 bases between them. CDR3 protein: CASSPLQEQGSGQETQYF. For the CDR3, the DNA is TGTGCCAGCAGTCCTCTGCAGGAACAGGGTTCGGGCCAAGAGACCCAGTACTTC.

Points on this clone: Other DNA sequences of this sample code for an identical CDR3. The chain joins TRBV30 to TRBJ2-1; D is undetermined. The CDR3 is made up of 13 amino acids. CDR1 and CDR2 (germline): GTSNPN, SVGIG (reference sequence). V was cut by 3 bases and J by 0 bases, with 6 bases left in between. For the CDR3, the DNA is TGTGCCTGGAGCGGGTCCTCCTACAATGAGCAGTTCTTC. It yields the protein CAWSGSSYNEQFF.

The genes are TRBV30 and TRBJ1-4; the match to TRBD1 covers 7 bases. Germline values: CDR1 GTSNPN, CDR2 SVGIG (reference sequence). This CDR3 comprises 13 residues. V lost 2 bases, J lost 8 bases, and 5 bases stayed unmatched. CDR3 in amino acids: CAWSQGVGEKLFF. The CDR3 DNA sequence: TGTGCCTGGAGTCAGGGGGTAGGGGAAAAACTGTTTTTT.

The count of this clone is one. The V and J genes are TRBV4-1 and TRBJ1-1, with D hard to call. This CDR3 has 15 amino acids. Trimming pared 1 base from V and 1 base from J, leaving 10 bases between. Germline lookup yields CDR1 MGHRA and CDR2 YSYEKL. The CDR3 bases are TGCGCCAGCAGCCAAGGGCACCCAAGGAACACTGAAGCTTTCTTT. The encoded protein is CASSQGHPRNTEAFF.

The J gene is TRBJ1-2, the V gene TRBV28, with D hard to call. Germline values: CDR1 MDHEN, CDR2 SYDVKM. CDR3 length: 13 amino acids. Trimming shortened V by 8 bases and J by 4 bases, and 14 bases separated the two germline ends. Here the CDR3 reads CASRHSYLYGYTF. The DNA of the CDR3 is TGTGCCAGCCGCCATTCCTACCTCTATGGCTACACCTTC.

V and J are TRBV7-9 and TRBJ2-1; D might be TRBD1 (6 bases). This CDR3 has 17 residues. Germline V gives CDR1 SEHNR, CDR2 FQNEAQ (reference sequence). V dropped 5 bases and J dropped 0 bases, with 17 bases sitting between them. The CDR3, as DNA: TGTGCCAGCAGCCAAACGACAGGTCCGAGCTCCTACAATGAGCAGTTCTTC. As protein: CASSQTTGPSSYNEQFF.